The text below deals with one T cell receptor (beta chain). Methods used by the authors: Using reference gene primer amplification, nucleated cell counts were estimated. Using immunoSEQ multiplex PCR, the repertoire was profiled, and TCRdb retains in-frame clones only, with some absent. For V, J and clone size, that table is used; D and trimming come from the DNA. This sample yields 400,000 to 450,000 clones, of which 75% to 90% are seen a single time; 0.95% to 1.3% belongs to the top ten. In germline, CDR1 is ENHRY, CDR2 SYGVKD. The CDR3 consists of 14 residues. The V end lost 6 bases, the J end lost 2 bases, and 13 bases lay between the germline ends. The data were obtained in a study of blood T cell repertoires in COVID-19. Recovered Cohort 3 donors showed two negative PCRs, clearance, or symptom resolution.

The specimen was PBMCs or T cells enriched from blood (not recorded which). This sequence originates from a young man who had recovered from COVID-19. The chain carries TRBV10-3 and TRBJ1-1, with a possible D match to TRBD1 (6 bases). CDR3 loop: CAIRGDTRNTEAFF. CDR3 coding DNA: TGTGCCATCAGGGGGGACACGAGAAACACTGAAGCTTTCTTT.